This T cell receptor (beta chain) was profiled in a study of T cells expressing NK-cell markers. CDR1 SGHAT and CDR2 FQNNGV come from the germline V gene. The CDR3 contains 13 residues. TCRdb reworked the 5' RACE reads into one entry per CDR3 protein, no DNA. Its table lists roughly 120,000 distinct CDR3 sequences. This clonotype was sampled from a woman between 18 and 70 years old in good health. V is TRBV11-2 and J is TRBJ2-2; with no DNA, the TCRdb D assignment of TRBD1 cannot be verified. What was sequenced was blood T cells: a sorted CD56 or NKG2C T cell subset, CD4+ or CD8+ T cells, or bulk PBMC T cells (not recorded which). CDR3 in amino acids: CASSSGQAGELFF.